This T cell receptor beta chain was sequenced in a study of Graves' ophthalmopathy and Graves' hyperthyroidism. Study context: Peripheral blood was collected at initial diagnosis, before any treatment.

Overall study findings and caveats: Blood also held most thyroid clonotypes expanded above 0.001 frequency.

As for this clonotype: Antigen: not known.

J gave up 5 bases and V 10 bases, and 20 bases lay outside the gene matches. The V gene's germline CDR1 is ENHRY and CDR2 SYGVKD. This CDR3 comprises 17 residues. Amplified TCR beta CDR3 regions were obtained using RNA transcripts as template. Scientists carried out first-round RT-PCR using HTBI primers and then a second-round multiplex PCR. TCRdb passed the multiplex PCR reads through MiXCR, listing each CDR3 protein once. The sample consists of 200,000 to 250,000 distinct CDR3 sequences, about 47% of them appearing once. The receptor's source is an adult man with Graves' ophthalmopathy. The sequenced sample consisted of peripheral blood. The chain has TRBV10-3 and TRBJ1-5; 7 nucleotides line up with TRBD1. CDR3 DNA sequence: TGTGCCAGCAGCGCCGGGACAGCCTTTTGGGGCGATCAGCCCCAGCATTTT. It is translated as CASSAGTAFWGDQPQHF.